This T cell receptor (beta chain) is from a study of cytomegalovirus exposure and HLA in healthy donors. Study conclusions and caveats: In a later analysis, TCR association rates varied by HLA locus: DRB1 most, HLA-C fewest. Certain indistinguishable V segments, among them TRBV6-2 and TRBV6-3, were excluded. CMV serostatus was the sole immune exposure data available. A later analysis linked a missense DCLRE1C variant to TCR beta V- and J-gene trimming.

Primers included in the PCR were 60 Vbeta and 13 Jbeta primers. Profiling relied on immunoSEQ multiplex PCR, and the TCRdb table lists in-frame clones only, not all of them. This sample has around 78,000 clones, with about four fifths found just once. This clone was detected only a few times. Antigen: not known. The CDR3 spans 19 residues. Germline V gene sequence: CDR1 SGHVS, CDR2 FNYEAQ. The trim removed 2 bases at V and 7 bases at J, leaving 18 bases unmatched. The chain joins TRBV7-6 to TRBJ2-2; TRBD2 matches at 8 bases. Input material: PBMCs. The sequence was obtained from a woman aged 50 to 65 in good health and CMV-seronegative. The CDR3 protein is CASSLYSGGPPGVDGELFF. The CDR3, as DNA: TGTGCCAGCAGCTTATACTCGGGAGGGCCACCGGGGGTTGACGGGGAGCTGTTTTTT.